This TCR beta chain emerged from a study of T cell changes during pregnancy in multiple sclerosis (dated by TCRdb to about 2019). About the full investigation: The study examined how the T cell repertoire changed over the course of pregnancy in women with multiple sclerosis.

The CDR1 and CDR2 encoded by the germline V gene are SGHRS and YFSETQ. The CDR3 starts with the cysteine, ends with the phenylalanine, and has 12 residues. CDR3 DNA is the only sequence kept; it has 36 bases, read in frame from the first base. After removal of 2 bases from V and 16 bases from J, the junction retains 9 bases not matched to a gene. The library was prepared using the immunoSEQ multiplex PCR assay. The source is immuneACCESS, and TCRdb retained only in-frame sequences with V and J called. Part of the clones is not carried over; for the studies checked, unresolved V genes explain less than half of this, and the remainder is unexplained. This sample holds approximately 40,000 clones; more than 75% were observed only once. Of the sample, roughly 0.56% is held by the ten largest clones. About this clone itself: It lacks a known antigen. Base qualities are missing; no much larger clone stands one base away.

Sequences were derived from CD4+ T cells from peripheral blood mononuclear cells, sampled in the first trimester of pregnancy. This clonotype originated in a female donor with multiple sclerosis, enrolled in a pregnancy study. The chain is assembled from TRBV5-1 and TRBJ2-1; 7 middle bases align to TRBD1. The CDR3 is CASSLGDSRQFF. The nucleotides read TGCGCCAGCAGCTTAGGGGACAGCCGTCAATTCTTC.